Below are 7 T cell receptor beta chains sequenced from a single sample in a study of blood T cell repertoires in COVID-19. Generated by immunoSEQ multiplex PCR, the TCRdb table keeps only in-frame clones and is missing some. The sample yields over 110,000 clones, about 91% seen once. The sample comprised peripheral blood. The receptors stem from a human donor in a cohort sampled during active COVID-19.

The CDR3 DNA follows: TGTGCCAGCAGCTTAGCCCCGACACCCGGAAACACCATATATTTT. Translating it yields CASSLAPTPGNTIYF. The gene calls are TRBV7-2 and TRBJ1-3; D is undetermined. Germline V gene data show CDR1 as SGHTA and CDR2 as FQGNSA. Trimming took off 0 bases at V and 4 bases at J, with 10 bases between the two ends. The CDR3 length is 15 residues.

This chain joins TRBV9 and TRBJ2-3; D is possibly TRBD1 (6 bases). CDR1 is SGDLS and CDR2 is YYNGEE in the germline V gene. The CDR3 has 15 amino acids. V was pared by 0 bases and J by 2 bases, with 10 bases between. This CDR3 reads CASSVEGGSTDTQYF. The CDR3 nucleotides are TGTGCCAGCAGCGTAGAAGGGGGTTCCACAGATACGCAGTATTTT.

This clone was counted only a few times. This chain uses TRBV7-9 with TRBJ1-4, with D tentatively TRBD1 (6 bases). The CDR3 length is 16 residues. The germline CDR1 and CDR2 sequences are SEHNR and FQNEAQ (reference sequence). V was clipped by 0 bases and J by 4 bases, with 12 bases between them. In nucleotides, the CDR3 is TGTGCCAGCAGCTTAGCGGGGCAGGGGTATAATGAAAAACTGTTTTTT. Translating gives CASSLAGQGYNEKLFF.

This CDR3 is CASSALGAERQPQHF. The CDR3 DNA follows: TGTGCCAGCAGCGCCCTAGGGGCCGAGAGGCAGCCCCAGCATTTT. This sequence joins TRBV9 and TRBJ1-5; weak D call: TRBD1 (5 bases). There are 15 residues in the CDR3. Germline CDR1 is SGDLS and CDR2 is YYNGEE. The V and J ends lost 3 bases and 7 bases respectively, with 17 bases between them. Supplemented by reference TRBV9 and TRBJ1-5, the full variable domain reads DSGVTQTPKHLITATGQRVTLRCSPRSGDLSVYWYQQSLDQGLQFLIQYYNGEERAKGNILERFSAQQFPDLHSELNLSSLELGDSALYFCASSALGAERQPQHFGDGTRLSIL.

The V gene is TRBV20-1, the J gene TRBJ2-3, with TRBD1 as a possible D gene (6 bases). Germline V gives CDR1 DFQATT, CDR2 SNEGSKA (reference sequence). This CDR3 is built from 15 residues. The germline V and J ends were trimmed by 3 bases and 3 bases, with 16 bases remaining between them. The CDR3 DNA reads TGCAGTGCTAGTTCAGTAGGGGGACAAACAGATACGCAGTATTTT. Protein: CSASSVGGQTDTQYF.

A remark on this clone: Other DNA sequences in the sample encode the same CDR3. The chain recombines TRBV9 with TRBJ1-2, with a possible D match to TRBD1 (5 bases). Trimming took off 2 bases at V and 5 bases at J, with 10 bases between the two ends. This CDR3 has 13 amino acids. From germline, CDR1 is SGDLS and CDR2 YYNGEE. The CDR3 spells CASSVGTGYGYTF. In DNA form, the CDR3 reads TGTGCCAGCAGCGTCGGCACAGGATATGGCTACACCTTC.

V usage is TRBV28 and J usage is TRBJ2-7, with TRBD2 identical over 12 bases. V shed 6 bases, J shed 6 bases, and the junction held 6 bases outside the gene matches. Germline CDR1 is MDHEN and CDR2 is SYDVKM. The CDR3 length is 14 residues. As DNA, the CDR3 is TGTGCCAGCAGACGGACTAGCGGGGTCCCCGAGCAGTACTTC. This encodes CASRRTSGVPEQYF. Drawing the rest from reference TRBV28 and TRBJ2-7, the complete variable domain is DVKVTQSSRYLVKRTGEKVFLECVQDMDHENMFWYRQDPGLGLRLIYFSYDVKMKEKGDIPEGYSVSREKKERFSLILESASTNQTSMYLCASRRTSGVPEQYFGPGTRLTVT.